This T cell receptor beta chain was recovered during a study of blood T cell repertoires in COVID-19. Germline V gene data show CDR1 as PRHDT and CDR2 as FYEKMQ (reference sequence). The CDR3 spans 14 residues. J was trimmed by 7 bases and V by 6 bases; bases with no gene match: 9. Enrollees, about 18 to 89 years old, lived in some 24 US areas. Some clones are missing from TCRdb's copy, which holds only in-frame ones; the method was immunoSEQ multiplex PCR. The sample gives about 180,000 clones, 65% to 90% of which show up once; roughly 15% is in the top ten. This TCR was sampled from a man between 50 and 59 years old who had recovered from COVID-19. The rearrangement links TRBV13 to TRBJ2-3; 8 bases are a match to TRBD2. The sequencing sample was made of PBMCs or T cells enriched from blood (not recorded which). As DNA, the CDR3 is TGTGCCAGCAGAAAAGGCGGGGGGATAAATACGCAGTATTTT. Protein product: CASRKGGGINTQYF. The entire variable domain, with the rest obtained from reference TRBV13 and TRBJ2-3, is as follows: AAGVIQSPRHLIKEKRETATLKCYPIPRHDTVYWYQQGPGQDPQFLISFYEKMQSDKGSIPDRFSAQQFSDYHSELNMSSLELGDSALYFCASRKGGGINTQYFGPGTRLTVL.